This entry lists 15 T cell receptor beta chains sequenced from one sample in a study of OX40 agonist ivuxolimab in advanced cancers. The library was built by means of the immunoSEQ multiplex PCR assay. TCRdb took over this immuneACCESS table, retaining in-frame rearrangements with V and J assigned. Such tables are incomplete; in checked studies, under half of the missing clones stem from an unresolved V gene, and the remainder is unexplained. Here the sample has tens of thousands of clones; roughly nine tenths occur a single time. Almost 8.5% of the sample is taken by the ten largest. The sequencing used CD4+ or CD8+ T cells sorted from blood, collected in a trial of the OX40 agonist ivuxolimab. The receptors were sampled from an adult with an advanced solid tumor such as melanoma, head and neck, liver or kidney cancer.

This clone was seen more than once but under ten times. The J gene is TRBJ1-2, the V gene TRBV6-5; D is unresolved. This CDR3 comprises 16 residues. The V end was cut by 0 bases, the J end by 0 bases, with 11 bases between. From germline, CDR1 is MNHEY and CDR2 SVGAGI. For the CDR3, the DNA is TGTGCCAGCAGTTACTCGCTAGATCCTTCTAACTATGGCTACACCTTC. Protein product: CASSYSLDPSNYGYTF.

This clone appeared once. The chain recombines TRBV6-5 with TRBJ2-1, with 8 bases matching TRBD2. Germline CDR1 reads MNHEY; CDR2 reads SVGAGI. V trimming: 0 bases; J trimming: 6 bases; junction bases outside the gene matches: 7. The CDR3 is 16 residues long. The CDR3 here is CASSYSAGEVVNEQFF. The CDR3 DNA reads TGTGCCAGCAGTTACTCAGCGGGAGAGGTCGTCAATGAGCAGTTCTTC.

The chain uses TRBV30 and TRBJ1-6; 10 bases agree with TRBD1. The CDR3 spans 15 residues. The germline gives CDR1 GTSNPN, CDR2 SVGIG (reference sequence). Unmatched junction bases numbered 5, after V lost 2 bases and J lost 7 bases. The CDR3 nucleotides read TGTGCCTGGAGTCGGACAGGGGGTTTGAATTCACCCCTCCACTTT. It encodes CAWSRTGGLNSPLHF. Variable domain in full (rest from reference TRBV30 and TRBJ1-6): SQTIHQWPATLVQPVGSPLSLECTVEGTSNPNLYWYRQAAGRGLQLLFYSVGIGQISSEVPQNLSASRPQDRQFILSSKKLLLSDSGFYLCAWSRTGGLNSPLHFGNGTRLTVT.

V is TRBV5-1 and J is TRBJ1-2; 7 bases map to TRBD1. CDR1 SGHRS and CDR2 YFSETQ come from the germline V gene. With V trimmed by 7 bases and J by 4 bases, 13 bases remained unmatched. The CDR3 has 15 residues. CDR3 nucleotides: TGCGCCAGCCGTACTACAGGGGAGGCTTTCTATGGCTACACCTTC. Translated: CASRTTGEAFYGYTF.

This clone was counted a few times. This chain connects TRBV6-5 to TRBJ1-3; D unclear. The CDR3 has 13 residues. Germline V gene lookup returns CDR1 MNHEY and CDR2 SVGAGI. Trimming removed 6 bases from V and 1 base from J, with 7 bases in between. CDR3 loop: CASSEYSGNTIYF. DNA for the CDR3: TGTGCCAGCAGCGAATATTCTGGAAACACCATATATTTT.

This chain connects TRBV6-1 to TRBJ2-7; 7 bases map to TRBD1. Per the germline V gene, CDR1 is MNHNS and CDR2 is SASEGT. CDR3 length: 15 amino acids. With 6 bases clipped from V and 2 bases from J, the junction kept 10 bases outside the gene matches. The CDR3, as DNA: TGTGCCAGCAGCGACGGACCGGGACAGACCTACGAGCAGTACTTC. Encoded protein: CASSDGPGQTYEQYF.

This chain connects TRBV7-9 to TRBJ2-5, with D uncertain. This CDR3 region has 13 residues. The V gene's germline CDR1 is SEHNR and CDR2 FQNEAQ (reference sequence). V was trimmed by 5 bases and J by 0 bases, leaving 7 bases between them. CDR3 nucleotide sequence: TGTGCCAGCAGCCGAGAGAACCAAGAGACCCAGTACTTC. This translates into CASSRENQETQYF.

The chain employs TRBV2 and TRBJ1-2; no clear D gene. CDR3 length equals 12 residues. Trimming removed 1 base from V and 2 bases from J, with 2 bases in between. Germline V CDR1 and CDR2: SNHLY, FYNNEI. CDR3 in DNA: TGTGCCAGCAGTGAAGGGAACTATGGCTACACCTTC. Protein: CASSEGNYGYTF. Variable domain in full (rest from reference TRBV2 and TRBJ1-2): EPEVTQTPSHQVTQMGQEVILRCVPISNHLYFYWYRQILGQKVEFLVSFYNNEISEKSEIFDDQFSVERPDGSNFTLKIRSTKLEDSAMYFCASSEGNYGYTFGSGTRLTVV.

The gene calls are TRBV28 and TRBJ1-5; 8 bases match TRBD1. Germline assignment: CDR1 MDHEN and CDR2 SYDVKM. V dropped 5 bases and J dropped 2; count of bases not matched to a gene: 5. This CDR3 is built from 15 residues. This CDR3 reads CASSPPGQGNQPQHF. The CDR3, as DNA: TGTGCCAGCAGTCCACCGGGACAGGGCAATCAGCCCCAGCATTTT.

The chain carries TRBV5-6 and TRBJ1-2; D not resolved. Trimming removed 1 base from V and 3 bases from J, with 16 bases in between. Germline CDR1 and CDR2: SGHDT and YYEEEE. The CDR3 extends over 16 amino acids. This CDR3 is CASSLRQELPDYGYTF. CDR3 in DNA: TGTGCCAGCAGCTTGAGGCAGGAATTACCGGACTATGGCTACACCTTC.

V usage is TRBV10-2 and J usage is TRBJ2-4; unclear D gene. The V end was cut by 6 bases, the J end by 0 bases, with 18 bases between. This CDR3 region has 17 residues. Per germline, CDR1 WSHSY and CDR2 SAAADI. CDR3 residues: CASRLGYEPLAKNIQYF. The CDR3 DNA reads TGCGCCAGCAGGTTGGGGTACGAACCTTTAGCCAAAAACATTCAGTACTTC.

The chain employs TRBV4-1 and TRBJ1-5; tentative D call: TRBD1 (6 bases). The CDR3 has 15 amino acids. Germline assignment: CDR1 MGHRA and CDR2 YSYEKL. Trimming removed 4 bases from V and 4 bases from J, with 14 bases in between. Written as DNA, the CDR3 is TGCGCCAGCAGCCCAGGGGCGGGAAGGAATCAGCCCCAGCATTTT. Its translation is CASSPGAGRNQPQHF.

This rearrangement joins TRBV28 to TRBJ2-3; no clear D gene. Deletions cut 2 bases from V and 4 bases from J, with 16 bases between. CDR1 and CDR2 (germline): MDHEN, SYDVKM. This CDR3 is built from 16 residues. The CDR3 DNA reads TGTGCCAGCAGTTTAAGTCAGAGCTATGGGGCAGATACGCAGTATTTT. It is translated as CASSLSQSYGADTQYF.

This chain joins TRBV10-3 and TRBJ1-2; perhaps TRBD1 as D (5 bases). The CDR3 extends over 13 amino acids. The V end lost 3 bases, the J end lost 4 bases, and 9 bases lay between the germline ends. From germline, CDR1 is ENHRY and CDR2 SYGVKD. CDR3 sequence: CAISDEGSYGYTF. The CDR3, as DNA: TGTGCCATCAGTGATGAGGGGAGCTATGGCTACACCTTC.

The CDR3 nucleotides are TGTGCCAGCAGTTTAGAGGGGCCAGATACGCAGTATTTT. Protein sequence: CASSLEGPDTQYF. The chain couples TRBV28 to TRBJ2-3, with D perhaps given as TRBD1 or TRBD2 (5 bases each). The CDR3 sequence is 13 residues long. V was clipped by 2 bases and J by 4 bases, with 7 bases between them. Germline values: CDR1 MDHEN, CDR2 SYDVKM. Full variable domain (remainder filled in from reference TRBV28 and TRBJ2-3): DVKVTQSSRYLVKRTGEKVFLECVQDMDHENMFWYRQDPGLGLRLIYFSYDVKMKEKGDIPEGYSVSREKKERFSLILESASTNQTSMYLCASSLEGPDTQYFGPGTRLTVL.